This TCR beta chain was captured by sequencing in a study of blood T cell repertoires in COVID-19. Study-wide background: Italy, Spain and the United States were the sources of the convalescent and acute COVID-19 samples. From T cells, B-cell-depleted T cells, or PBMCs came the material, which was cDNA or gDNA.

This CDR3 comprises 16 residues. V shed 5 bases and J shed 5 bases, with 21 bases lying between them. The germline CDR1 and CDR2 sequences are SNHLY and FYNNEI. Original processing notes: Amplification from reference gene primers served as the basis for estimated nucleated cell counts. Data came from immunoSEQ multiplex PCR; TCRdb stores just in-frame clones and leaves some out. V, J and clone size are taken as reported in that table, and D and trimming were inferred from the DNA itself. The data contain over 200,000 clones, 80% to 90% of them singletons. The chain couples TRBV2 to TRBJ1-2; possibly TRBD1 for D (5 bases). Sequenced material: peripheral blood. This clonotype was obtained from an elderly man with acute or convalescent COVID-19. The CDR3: CASSRGGAPTQYGYTF. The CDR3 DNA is TGTGCCAGCAGTCGAGGTGGGGCCCCAACTCAGTATGGCTACACCTTC.